Described below is a single T cell receptor beta chain sequence and its context. In the same sample, other DNA sequences code for this CDR3. The sample is drawn from a study of shared clonotypes between healthy human individuals. Measured with immunoSEQ multiplex PCR; TCRdb has only the in-frame clones, and not every one. Among around 2.5 million clones listed, over 85% were seen once. From germline, CDR1 is MNHNS and CDR2 SASEGT. The CDR3 runs 14 residues. V lost 6 bases and J lost 2; bases outside the gene matches: 2. The receptor comes from a man in his late teens or twenties in good health. Some clones in this sample may be carry-over from other donors' samples. The V and J genes are TRBV6-1 and TRBJ2-5, with TRBD2 matching over 11 bases. Sequencing input: naive CD4+ T cells from PBMCs. Subset in this sample: CD45RA+ positively selected. CDR3 amino acids: CASRRTSGQETQYF. Written as DNA, the CDR3 is TGTGCCAGCAGACGGACTAGCGGGCAAGAGACCCAGTACTTC.